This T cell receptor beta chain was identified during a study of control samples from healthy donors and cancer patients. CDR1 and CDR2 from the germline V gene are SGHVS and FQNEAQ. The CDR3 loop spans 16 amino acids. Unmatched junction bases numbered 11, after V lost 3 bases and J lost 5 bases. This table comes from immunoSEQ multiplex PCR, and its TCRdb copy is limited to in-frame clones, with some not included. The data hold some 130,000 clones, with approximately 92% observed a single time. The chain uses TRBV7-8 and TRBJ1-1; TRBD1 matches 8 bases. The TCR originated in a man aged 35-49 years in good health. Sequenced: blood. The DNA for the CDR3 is TGTGCCAGCAGCTTGTACCAGGGGGCAAGTGGGACTGAAGCTTTCTTT. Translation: CASSLYQGASGTEAFF. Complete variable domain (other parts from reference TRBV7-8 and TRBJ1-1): GAGVSQSPRYKVAKRGQDVALRCDPISGHVSLFWYQQALGQGPEFLTYFQNEAQLDKSGLPSDRFFAERPEGSVSTLKIQRTQQEDSAVYLCASSLYQGASGTEAFFGQGTRLTVV.